This T cell receptor (beta chain) was retrieved from a study of T cells in Graves' hyperthyroidism and ophthalmopathy. The germline CDR1 and CDR2 sequences are MNHEY and SVGEGT. There are 13 residues in the CDR3. Germline trimming cut 2 bases from V and 8 bases from J; bases unmatched to any gene: 3. Only a few counts were recorded for this clonotype. The source material, RNA transcripts, was used to amplify TCR beta CDR3 regions. The HTBI set primed first-round TCR CDR3 RT-PCR. TCRdb itself ran the multiplex PCR reads through MiXCR, one entry per CDR3 protein. The table includes some 770,000 distinct CDR3 sequences, about 17% detected once.

What was sequenced was blood. This receptor was taken from a young man with Graves' hyperthyroidism. The rearrangement joins TRBV6-2 or TRBV6-3 to TRBJ2-1; 7 bases line up with TRBD1. The chain's CDR3 is CASSYDRVDEQFF. The CDR3 coding sequence is TGTGCCAGCAGTTACGACAGGGTCGATGAGCAGTTCTTC.